The sequence of this TCR beta chain was determined in a study of T-cell reconstitution after alpha-beta-depleted transplantation in children. This CDR3 is built from 14 residues. V lost 6 bases and J 4 bases, leaving 13 bases between the germline ends. For TCRbeta, the library was prepared with unique molecular identifiers. TCRdb redid the calling of the PCR reads with MiXCR, one entry per CDR3 protein. The sample lists around 530,000 distinct CDR3 sequences, approximately 32% occurring once. The chain combines TRBV12-3 or TRBV12-4 with TRBJ2-1, with D perhaps TRBD2 (6 bases). Sequencing used PBMCs from the stem cell graft donor, obtained from the stem cell graft. The TCR sequence derives from a human donor who donated a stem cell graft to a child with aplastic anemia. This CDR3 is CASSRDSRYNEQFF. The CDR3 DNA reads TGTGCCAGCAGCCGGGACTCCCGTTACAATGAGCAGTTCTTC.